This TCR beta chain emerged from a study of cytomegalovirus exposure and HLA in healthy donors (dated by TCRdb to between 2016 and 2019). Turning to the overall study: According to an earlier analysis of a few hundred of the donors, 150 million to 200 million T cells yielded 90 million to 140 million unique TCR beta sequences and about 300 Gb of sequence data. Approximately 310 gigabases of sequencing data and 70 million to 85 million unique TCR sequences were included in an early release covering 550 to 800 HLA-typed donors. To decide whether each TCR beta V gene segment behaved as functional or pseudogenic, an earlier analysis of over 500 of the donors relied on high-throughput TCR beta sequencing. Donor age, sex, ethnicity and CMV serostatus were compiled together with the repertoire data. Among about 410 genotyped donors of the cohort, an average of about 240,000 unique TCR beta nucleotide sequences was sequenced per donor, of which roughly 17% were non-productive. The study combined high-throughput TCR immunosequencing, statistical association of individual TCRs with disease status, and machine learning to predict cytomegalovirus infection status. The number of donors typed differed by locus, with roughly 620-640 for A, B, C, DRB1 and DQB1, roughly 520 for DQA1, 600 to 610 for DPA1, and over 400 for DPB1. The study aimed to test whether cataloging public T cell receptors could reveal signatures of past pathogen exposure. Along with the roughly 710-subject first cohort, a separate validation cohort of around 120 different subjects was used. Every repertoire in the discovery cohort had been generated on one and the same sequencing platform. The study used immunosequencing to profile the T cell repertoires of approximately 630 subjects and linked those repertoires to cytomegalovirus serostatus. Genome-wide SNP genotypes for about 55% of the roughly 670 donors were used in a later genetic analysis, which treated that subset as a discovery cohort. The genetic ancestry cluster associated with self-reported Caucasian donors included roughly 84% of the approximately 430 genotyped donors. Rather than drawing on any new phenotypic data, the later analysis identified candidate immune exposures from TCR beta sequences and the way those sequences occurred across donors. Roughly five DR-DQ haplotypes were handled as single units for association and clustering because linkage in the cohort was strong. Both class I and class II loci were covered by HLA typing, at four-digit resolution. A later analysis re-examined previously published TCR beta repertoires from more than 550 donors and added high-resolution HLA genotyping to investigate patterns of TCR occurrence. Overall results and qualifications from the work: Because counts were too low, seventeen rarely observed V segments, including chromosome 9 orphons, were excluded from the earlier analysis of some 590 of the donors. The authors suggested that the approach could potentially be extended to other disease states and immunological phenotypes. Most TCR sequences were seen in very few donors, while some public TCRs were found in many individuals. An association between a missense DCLRE1C variant and V-gene and J-gene trimming of TCR beta chains was found in a later genetic analysis and replicated in an independent cohort. A further reported finding was that TCR beta sequences accurately predicted the HLA-A and HLA-B alleles for most subjects in the first cohort. Correlated functional status among segregating V segments might be attributable to linkage disequilibrium, but an unknown experimental factor could not be ruled out. The classifier was reported to diagnose cytomegalovirus status with high specificity and sensitivity in both the original and validation cohorts. In a later analysis, most CMV-associated TCR beta chains were found to appear HLA-restricted, with HLA associations seemingly driven largely by CMV exposure. Assigning TCR associations to individual alleles was difficult when HLA alleles, especially DR and DQ, strongly co-occurred. Some IMGT-functional V segments, including TRBV6-2 and TRBV6-3, could not be distinguished by the 87-base-pair reads and were therefore excluded. A total of fewer than 200 TCR beta chains were listed by the study as associated with cytomegalovirus. A cluster of highly shared sequence variants was judged likely to be a technical artifact of the sequencing pipeline. A later analysis reported that several top co-occurrence clusters appeared linked to parvovirus B19, influenza, CMV and Epstein-Barr virus. According to a later analysis, TCR association rates differed among HLA loci, with DRB1 alleles showing the most associated TCRs and HLA-C alleles showing the fewest. In vitro tests confirmed that a few of the cytomegalovirus-associated TCR beta chains recognize cytomegalovirus antigens. Compared with equally common non-associated chains, HLA-associated TCR beta chains in a later analysis were more clonally expanded and had lower generation probabilities. Broadly in line with IMGT annotations, most TCR beta V segments showed up in productive rearrangements about 87% or about 30% of the time in an earlier analysis of 450 to 600 of the donors. For the cohort, immune exposure information was limited to CMV serostatus. Because HLA typing was missing for some donors at each locus, association tests included only the typed subset. A later genetic analysis reported fewer N-insertions in productive TCRs among donors in an Asian-associated ancestry cluster than the approximately 700-donor mean. Specific HLA alleles were associated with 15,000 to 20,000 TCR beta sequences at a false discovery rate of 0.05 in a later analysis. This cohort had only TCR beta chains sequenced, and the lack of alpha or paired-chain data limited which features could be detected. Sequencing depth was assumed to be roughly uniform across donors in the presence/absence analyses, though that assumption may not hold.

For this clone: Its antigen has not been determined. Base qualities are not provided; no much larger clone lies one nucleotide away.

Receptor libraries were prepared by the immunoSEQ multiplex PCR assay. For the multiplex PCR, a mixture combining 60 forward primers for TCR Vbeta segments and 13 reverse primers for TCR Jbeta segments was used. A multiplex PCR assay on genomic DNA amplified the CDR3 region of rearranged TCR beta genes. The Illumina HiSeq System was used to sequence the amplified TCR beta libraries as 87-base-pair reads. The source study handled its data this way. In a later analysis, some 80 million unique TCR beta chains were counted across the approximately 670 repertoires, and about 10 million of these chains were shared by at least two donors. Raw reads were error-corrected and collapsed into unique sequences by a nearest-neighbor algorithm in which closely related sequences were merged to remove PCR and sequencing errors. Alignment of CDR3 sequences to IMGT reference sequences was used to assign V, D and J gene segments. Each retained sequence needed at least a six-nucleotide match to both a V gene segment and a J gene segment. A rearrangement was called productive if the CDR3 had no stop codons and remained in frame with V and J, and every other rearrangement was called non-productive. Following IMGT convention, CDR3 was defined as the stretch from the second conserved V-encoded cysteine up to the conserved J-encoded phenylalanine. The earlier analysis of a few hundred of the donors excluded any sequence lacking an unambiguous match to a single V gene segment. In an earlier analysis of some 590 of the donors, a V segment was called functional when productive rearrangements were above 56.7%, and segregating when the standard deviation between donors exceeded 5%. A statistical classification framework was developed to diagnose cytomegalovirus status using the catalog of TCR beta chain sequences. V and J gene assignment, in a later analysis, came from comparing TCR nucleotide sequences with IMGT/GENE-DB human TR gene sequences. The TCRdist pipeline was used in a later analysis to assign CDR3 sequences and most-parsimonious VDJ recombination scenarios. In a later analysis, each TCR beta chain was defined by its CDR3 amino acid sequence together with its V-gene family, and reads lacking a unique V-gene family were excluded. In a later analysis, approximately 640 highly shared, low-generation-probability nucleotide sequences were removed to address suspected cross-contamination and a sequencing artifact. A later analysis calculated a clonal expansion index for each public chain from normalized within-repertoire ranks of inferred template counts. A later analysis computed generation probabilities with a VDJ recombination model fitted to out-of-frame rearrangements, and checked the results against IGoR. A later analysis scored TCR-TCR, TCR-HLA and TCR-CMV co-occurrence with hypergeometric tests, applying a repertoire-size bias correction to TCR pairs. A later analysis estimated false discovery rates by permuting HLA or CMV assignments 20 times. In a later analysis, co-occurring TCRs were grouped using DBSCAN, with TCRdist sequence similarity added in when clustering inside HLA-allele-positive subsets. Co-occurrence clustering excluded repertoires with fewer than 30,000 or more than 120,000 public chains, plus five with anomalous nucleotide sharing. TCRdb re-hosts the immuneACCESS table, in-frame sequences only. Its copies lack some clones; in the studies checked, an unresolved V gene accounts for under half of them, and the cause for the rest is not known. The DNA gave D and trimming, while V, J and clone size come from that table. Within this sample are around 150,000 clones, with 60% to 85% of them counted one time only. The ten top clones hold 1.8% of the sample.

From cysteine to phenylalanine, the CDR3 is 15 amino acids long. The sequence is cut down to CDR3 DNA, 45 bases in frame from base 1. Looking up the germline V gene yields CDR1 SGHRS and CDR2 YFSETQ. Trimming accounts for 4 bases at V and 4 bases at J, while the number of junction bases matched to no gene is 4. The cohort was made up of 666 healthy bone marrow donors. At the time of sampling, every cohort member was nominally healthy, though immune exposures that went unrecorded were likely present. The donor tested CMV seropositive, placing the donor among the roughly 270 seropositive members of the cohort. Every donor gave a peripheral blood sample, and the peripheral blood mononuclear cells from that sample were used for TCR beta sequencing. The Qiagen DNeasy Blood Extraction Kit was used to extract genomic DNA from the blood cell samples.

What was sequenced was PBMCs. This TCR came from a female donor in good health and CMV-seropositive. The chain is encoded by TRBV5-1 joined to TRBJ2-1, and 11 bases in between align with TRBD2. The CDR3 region reads CASSVGLAEYNEQFF. The DNA sequence is given as TGCGCCAGCAGCGTGGGACTAGCGGAATACAATGAGCAGTTCTTC.